This T cell receptor (beta chain) was recovered during a study of blood T cells in healthy people across ages. Next came a second PCR, run for about 7 to 12 cycles, which used a sample-barcoded 5' primer along with a J-beta primer mix. Each single sample gave us at least 2.5 million CDR3-containing paired-end reads. TCRdb itself ran the 5' RACE reads through MiXCR, one entry per CDR3 protein. This repertoire shows about 1.8 million distinct CDR3 sequences, about 50% found once; its top ten account for less than 2.5%. In its sample, this clonotype was seen once. The source material was blood. This TCR was sampled from a woman aged 40 to 55 in good health.

CDR3 in DNA: TGTGCCAGCAGCCACCCCACTTCTAGCGGGGCGCTTAGGGATACGCAGTATTTT. Its translation is CASSHPTSSGALRDTQYF. The chain employs TRBV3-1 and TRBJ2-3, with 9 bases lining up with TRBD2. Trimming at V came to 3 bases and at J to 6 bases, leaving 16 bases not matched to a gene. The CDR3 consists of 18 residues. The germline V gene encodes CDR1 LGHDT and CDR2 YNNKEL (reference sequence).